This passage covers 2 T cell receptor beta chains from one sample sequenced in a study of long-term antiretroviral therapy in people with HIV. The assay, immunoSEQ v3.0, was run at survey level. Clones were sequenced by immunoSEQ multiplex PCR, and TCRdb holds only the in-frame ones, with some missing. This sample has over 20,000 clones; roughly 86% occur once, and the top ten carry about 3.3%. The input for sequencing was unsorted PBMCs, taken 2.6 years after starting antiretroviral therapy. The receptors stem from a woman between 50 and 59 years old with HIV.

The genes are TRBV6-5 and TRBJ1-5; no clear D. The CDR3 has 13 amino acids. Germline lookup yields CDR1 MNHEY and CDR2 SVGAGI. V lost 5 bases to trimming and J lost 0 bases, with 5 bases between them. For the CDR3, the DNA is TGTGCCAGCAGTCCTTATAGCAATCAGCCCCAGCATTTT. Translated: CASSPYSNQPQHF.

The chain links TRBV18 to TRBJ2-2; D remains unclear. This CDR3 has 14 residues. The germline V gene has CDR1 KGHSH and CDR2 LQKENI. Trimming left V 3 bases short and J 3 bases short, with 8 bases between. This chain's CDR3 is CASSPVLDTGELFF. CDR3 DNA: TGTGCCAGCTCACCCGTTCTAGACACCGGGGAGCTGTTTTTT.